This TCR beta chain was sequenced for a study of shared clonotypes between healthy human individuals. CDR3 length: 16 amino acids. CDR1 is SNHLY and CDR2 is FYNNEI in the germline V gene. The V and J ends lost 7 bases and 8 bases, in that order; junction bases with no gene match: 14. Assay: immunoSEQ multiplex PCR; the TCRdb copy retains only in-frame clones and omits some. The table records some 1 million clones, about 70% of them present only once. The receptor was derived from a man aged 18 to 30 in good health. The chain uses TRBV2 and TRBJ2-1; TRBD2 matches 10 bases. Sequenced material: memory CD4+ T cells sorted from blood. Subset denoted: CD45RA-negative fraction. The CDR3 DNA reads TGTGCCAGCACCGTTTGGGGAGCGGGAGGGTCCGATGAGCAGTTCTTC. Its protein product is CASTVWGAGGSDEQFF. The full variable domain, with the rest looked up from reference TRBV2 and TRBJ2-1, is EPEVTQTPSHQVTQMGQEVILRCVPISNHLYFYWYRQILGQKVEFLVSFYNNEISEKSEIFDDQFSVERPDGSNFTLKIRSTKLEDSAMYFCASTVWGAGGSDEQFFGPGTRLTVL.